What follows are 32 T cell receptor beta chains derived from one specimen sequenced in a study of blood T cell repertoires in COVID-19. Profiled with immunoSEQ multiplex PCR; TCRdb holds only in-frame clones, not every one. The sample contains about 280,000 clones, around 84% of which appear only once. Sample: PBMCs or T cells enriched from blood (not recorded which). The receptors come from a man in his forties who had been exposed to COVID-19.

CDR3 DNA sequence: TGTGCTAGTGGTTTGCTACCCCTTTCACTGGTGGCGGGGGGCAGGCAGCCCCAGCATTTT. As protein: CASGLLPLSLVAGGRQPQHF. The rearrangement uses TRBV12-5 and TRBJ1-5, with a weak D call TRBD1 (6 bases). From germline, CDR1 is LGHNT and CDR2 FRNRAP. V lost 2 bases, J lost 7 bases, and 30 bases lay in between. This CDR3 comprises 20 residues.

This clone was observed a single time. The rearrangement links TRBV19 to TRBJ2-7; 12 positions match TRBD2. This CDR3 has 15 amino acids. J gave up 3 bases and V 5 bases, and 5 bases lay outside the gene matches. Germline lookup yields CDR1 LNHDA and CDR2 SQIVND (reference sequence). CDR3: CASSDGTSGFYEQYF. The DNA of the CDR3 is TGTGCCAGTAGTGACGGGACTAGCGGGTTCTACGAGCAGTACTTC.

J is TRBJ1-1 and V is TRBV27; no definite D call. Germline values: CDR1 MNHEY, CDR2 SMNVEV (reference sequence). V shed 10 bases and J shed 1 base, with 10 bases lying between them. This CDR3 contains 12 residues. The DNA for the CDR3 is TGTGCCACCAAACACCCGAACACTGAAGCTTTCTTT. This encodes CATKHPNTEAFF.

This chain connects TRBV27 to TRBJ2-1; D is unclear. Germline assignment: CDR1 MNHEY and CDR2 SMNVEV (reference sequence). Trimming pared 2 bases from V and 0 bases from J, leaving 5 bases between. The CDR3 totals 14 residues. CDR3 DNA sequence: TGTGCCAGCAGTTTACTAAACTCCTACAATGAGCAGTTCTTC. Encoded protein: CASSLLNSYNEQFF.

The chain carries TRBV3-1 (or the pseudogene TRBV3-2) and TRBJ2-3; the D is unclear. CDR3 length: 16 amino acids. The germline V gene encodes CDR1 LGHDT and CDR2 YNNKEL (reference sequence). Trimming cost V 3 bases and J 5 bases, with 18 bases left between them. DNA for the CDR3: TGTGCCAGCAGCCAGGGTACTACCCTCGTGGGAGATACGCAGTATTTT. The encoded protein is CASSQGTTLVGDTQYF.

This clone was observed a handful of times. This chain uses TRBV2 with TRBJ2-2; a weak D match, TRBD1 (5 bases). Germline CDR1 reads SNHLY; CDR2 reads FYNNEI. The CDR3 consists of 16 residues. Deletions cut 6 bases from V and 5 bases from J, with 19 bases between. The CDR3 nucleotides are TGTGCCAGCAGCCACTTGAAGGGGTTCGGGACCGGGGAGCTGTTTTTT. Amino acid sequence: CASSHLKGFGTGELFF.

This clone showed up just once. CDR3 nucleotide sequence: TGTGCCAGCAGTGAAGACGCGGGGACTGAAGCTTTCTTT. Amino acids: CASSEDAGTEAFF. The chain uses TRBV2 and TRBJ1-1; no definite D call. The CDR3 runs to 13 residues. Trimming removed 1 base from V and 5 bases from J, with 8 bases in between. Per the germline V gene, CDR1 is SNHLY and CDR2 is FYNNEI.

The chain recombines TRBV6-5 with TRBJ2-7, with unresolved D. The CDR3 is made up of 14 amino acids. Trimming pared 7 bases from V and 2 bases from J, leaving 15 bases between. The germline gives CDR1 MNHEY, CDR2 SVGAGI. The CDR3 region has the DNA TGTGCCAGCACCCCGCCCGGTGGAGCCTACGAGCAGTACTTC. It codes for CASTPPGGAYEQYF.

The chain recombines TRBV19 with TRBJ2-3; a weak D match, TRBD1 (5 bases). V lost 5 bases, J lost 0 bases, and 18 bases lay in between. CDR1 is LNHDA, CDR2 SQIVND, per germline (reference sequence). The CDR3 covers 17 residues. CDR3 amino acids: CASSLDLGAASTDTQYF. The CDR3 DNA reads as TGTGCCAGTAGTCTCGACCTTGGGGCGGCTAGCACAGATACGCAGTATTTT.

This clone appeared a single time. The chain employs TRBV4-2 and TRBJ2-3, with D maybe TRBD2 (6 bases). The CDR3 length is 16 residues. Germline V gene lookup returns CDR1 LGHNA and CDR2 YNFKEQ. Between the trimmed V and J ends, which lost 1 base and 5 bases, there was a span of 16 bases. CDR3 in amino acids: CASSQGLVSGEDTQYF. CDR3 nucleotide sequence: TGTGCCAGCAGCCAAGGACTAGTTTCTGGAGAAGATACGCAGTATTTT.

CDR3 amino acids: CASSVDSNWEGGYTF. In DNA, the CDR3 is TGTGCCAGCAGTGTGGACTCTAACTGGGAGGGTGGCTACACCTTC. This chain joins TRBV25-1 and TRBJ1-2; D gene unclear. The germline V and J ends were trimmed by 4 bases and 7 bases, with 19 bases remaining between them. The length of the CDR3 is 15 residues. The germline gives CDR1 MGHDK, CDR2 SYGVNS.

This clone was observed a few times. The gene calls are TRBV6-4 and TRBJ2-6; tentatively, D is TRBD1 (5 bases). Germline-derived CDR1 and CDR2 are MRHNA and SNTAGT. CDR3 size: 14 residues. V was shortened by 4 bases and J by 3 bases, with 7 bases between the two germline ends. The CDR3 reads CASSATGGANVLTF. The CDR3 DNA reads TGTGCCAGCAGTGCAACAGGTGGGGCCAACGTCCTGACTTTC.

The chain couples TRBV12-3 or TRBV12-4 to TRBJ1-2; 9 nucleotides align to TRBD1. CDR3 length equals 13 residues. After removal of 10 bases from V and 7 bases from J, the junction contained 10 bases not matched to a gene. CDR3 in amino acids: CATAQGAVFGYTF. Written as DNA, the CDR3 is TGTGCCACGGCACAGGGGGCAGTCTTTGGCTACACCTTC.

This chain links TRBV19 with TRBJ1-5; 7 bases are shared with TRBD1. CDR1 and CDR2 (germline): LNHDA, SQIVND (reference sequence). With V trimmed by 8 bases and J by 0 bases, 10 bases remained unmatched. This CDR3 comprises 16 residues. In nucleotides, the CDR3 is TGTGCCAGTTCTCCAAGACAGGGAAATAGCAATCAGCCCCAGCATTTT. It is translated as CASSPRQGNSNQPQHF.

V and J are TRBV19 and TRBJ2-1; 10 bases are shared with TRBD1. V lost 8 bases, J lost 9 bases, and 7 bases stayed unmatched. This CDR3 comprises 13 residues. The V gene's germline CDR1 is LNHDA and CDR2 SQIVND (reference sequence). This chain's CDR3 is CASAGQGLSEQFF. DNA of the CDR3: TGTGCCAGTGCGGGACAGGGGTTATCTGAGCAGTTCTTC.

The rearrangement links TRBV5-1 to TRBJ2-1, with 8 bases fitting TRBD2. Per the germline V gene, CDR1 is SGHRS and CDR2 is YFSETQ. The length of the CDR3 is 13 residues. With V trimmed by 6 bases and J by 6 bases, 5 bases remained unmatched. In DNA form, the CDR3 reads TGCGCCAGCACACTAGCGGATCCCAATGAGCAGTTCTTC. It is translated as CASTLADPNEQFF. The complete variable domain, with remaining parts taken from reference TRBV5-1 and TRBJ2-1, reads KAGVTQTPRYLIKTRGQQVTLSCSPISGHRSVSWYQQTPGQGLQFLFEYFSETQRNKGNFPGRFSGRQFSNSRSEMNVSTLELGDSALYLCASTLADPNEQFFGPGTRLTVL.

J is TRBJ1-1 and V is TRBV2; weak D call: TRBD1 (6 bases). V shed 6 bases and J shed 2 bases, with 10 bases lying between them. CDR1 and CDR2 (germline): SNHLY, FYNNEI. The CDR3 is 13 residues long. The CDR3 loop reads CASRETGNTEAFF. CDR3 nucleotide sequence: TGTGCCAGCAGGGAGACAGGAAACACTGAAGCTTTCTTT.

V is TRBV15 and J is TRBJ2-1; the match to TRBD2 covers 9 bases. The CDR3 covers 16 residues. The J segment lost 4 bases and the V segment lost 8 bases, leaving 12 bases of the junction unmatched. Germline V gene data show CDR1 as LNHNV and CDR2 as YYDKDF (reference sequence). CDR3 in amino acids: CATSGGGLAGYNEQFF. Written as DNA, the CDR3 is TGTGCCACCTCCGGGGGGGGGCTAGCGGGATACAATGAGCAGTTCTTC.

For this clone: Different DNA sequences within this sample yield the same CDR3. The rearrangement links TRBV19 to TRBJ1-3; tentatively, D is TRBD1 (5 bases). V was trimmed by 7 bases and J by 1 base, leaving 11 bases between them. The CDR3 sequence is 14 residues long. Germline V gene sequence: CDR1 LNHDA, CDR2 SQIVND (reference sequence). CDR3 in amino acids: CASTRGGSGNTIYF. DNA of the CDR3: TGTGCCAGTACCCGGGGGGGTTCTGGAAACACCATATATTTT.

This clone appeared once. V gene TRBV2 combines with J gene TRBJ2-7; D remains unclear. CDR1 SNHLY and CDR2 FYNNEI come from the germline V gene. The CDR3 loop spans 14 amino acids. The V and J ends lost 6 bases and 1 base respectively, with 13 bases between them. In nucleotides, the CDR3 is TGTGCCAGCAGCGCTGACCTGACTTCCTACGAGCAGTACTTC. Residues: CASSADLTSYEQYF.

The chain is built from TRBV29-1 and TRBJ1-5; tentative D call: TRBD1 (5 bases). This CDR3 has 14 residues. Germline CDR1 reads SQVTM; CDR2 reads ANQGSEA. V lost 4 bases, J lost 2 bases, and 12 bases lay in between. DNA for the CDR3: TGCAGCGTTGTTACGGGGGGAGGCAATCAGCCCCAGCATTTT. Protein product: CSVVTGGGNQPQHF.

V and J are TRBV11-1 and TRBJ2-3; D ambiguous. Trimming left V 3 bases short and J 2 bases short, with 12 bases between. The CDR3 has 15 residues. Germline CDR1 reads SGHAT; CDR2 reads FQDESV (reference sequence). CDR3 sequence reads: CASSFMTSFTDTQYF. The CDR3 coding sequence is TGTGCCAGCAGCTTCATGACTTCCTTCACAGATACGCAGTATTTT.

In this sample, this clone turned up a few times. The chain joins TRBV28 to TRBJ2-7, with a tentative D call TRBD2 (5 bases). The V end lost 6 bases, the J end lost 5 bases, and 8 bases lay between the germline ends. Germline CDR1 is MDHEN and CDR2 is SYDVKM. This CDR3 contains 11 residues. The CDR3 spells CASRRDHEQYF. In DNA, the CDR3 is TGTGCCAGCAGGAGGGATCACGAGCAGTACTTC.

This chain joins TRBV27 and TRBJ2-7; tentative D call: TRBD2 (6 bases). Per the germline V gene, CDR1 is MNHEY and CDR2 is SMNVEV (reference sequence). The CDR3 extends over 13 amino acids. V was shortened by 7 bases and J by 4 bases, with 14 bases between the two germline ends. The CDR3 protein is CASNARRGYEQYF. CDR3 coding DNA: TGTGCCAGCAATGCGAGGAGGGGATACGAGCAGTACTTC.

The V call is TRBV5-8, the J call TRBJ2-3; 11 nucleotides align to TRBD1. Germline-derived CDR1 and CDR2 are SGHTS and YDEGEE. The CDR3 consists of 18 residues. The J segment lost 6 bases and the V segment lost 1 base, leaving 13 bases of the junction unmatched. The CDR3: CASSLTRGGQGAWDTQYF. The CDR3 DNA follows: TGTGCCAGCAGCTTGACCCGAGGAGGACAGGGGGCATGGGATACGCAGTATTTT.

This rearrangement joins TRBV6-5 to TRBJ2-2; 7 bases match TRBD1. V gave up 5 bases and J gave up 4 bases; unmatched junction bases: 4. The CDR3 extends over 14 amino acids. Germline CDR1 MNHEY, CDR2 SVGAGI. The CDR3 DNA reads as TGTGCCAGCAGTAGGACAGGCTTCACCGGGGAGCTGTTTTTT. It is translated as CASSRTGFTGELFF.

The J gene is TRBJ2-1, the V gene TRBV19, with D maybe TRBD1 (6 bases). Trimming shortened V by 4 bases and J by 5 bases, and 12 bases separated the two germline ends. Germline lookup yields CDR1 LNHDA and CDR2 SQIVND (reference sequence). This CDR3 comprises 14 residues. CDR3 sequence: CASSTSGQHNEQFF. CDR3 coding DNA: TGTGCCAGTAGTACCTCCGGACAGCACAATGAGCAGTTCTTC.

V and J are TRBV14 and TRBJ2-1; 7 positions agree with TRBD1. The junction had 4 bases not matched to a gene; V was cut back by 4 bases and J by 1 base. There are 15 residues in the CDR3. CDR1 SGHDN and CDR2 FVKESK come from the germline V gene. For the CDR3, the DNA is TGTGCCAGCAGCCCTAGACAGGGTTCCTACAATGAGCAGTTCTTC. Protein sequence: CASSPRQGSYNEQFF.

V usage is TRBV30 and J usage is TRBJ1-3; D gene unclear. The CDR3 runs 12 residues. Germline V CDR1 and CDR2: GTSNPN, SVGIG (reference sequence). The CDR3 is CAGGLSGNTIYF. CDR3 DNA: TGTGCGGGAGGACTCTCTGGAAACACCATATATTTT.

The rearrangement joins TRBV5-1 to TRBJ2-4, with TRBD2 identical over 15 bases. V shed 5 bases, J shed 0 bases, and the junction held 12 bases outside the gene matches. CDR1 and CDR2 (germline): SGHRS, YFSETQ. The CDR3 has 20 residues. This CDR3 reads CASSSGTSGRSLGAKNIQYF. The CDR3 nucleotides are TGCGCCAGCAGTTCCGGGACTAGCGGGAGGAGCCTAGGAGCCAAAAACATTCAGTACTTC.

This clone was found once. V and J are TRBV13 and TRBJ2-1; 14 bases fit TRBD2. The CDR3 contains 21 residues. Germline lookup yields CDR1 PRHDT and CDR2 FYEKMQ (reference sequence). With V trimmed by 1 base and J by 6 bases, 17 bases remained unmatched. CDR3 amino acids: CASSLVANYPGTSGSVNEQFF. The DNA for the CDR3 is TGTGCCAGCAGCTTAGTAGCCAATTATCCCGGGACTAGCGGGAGTGTCAATGAGCAGTTCTTC.

This sequence joins TRBV6-5 and TRBJ2-7, with TRBD1 matching 7 bases. CDR1 is MNHEY and CDR2 is SVGAGI in the germline V gene. The trim removed 7 bases at V and 6 bases at J, leaving 12 bases unmatched. There are 14 residues in the CDR3. The CDR3 bases are TGTGCCAGCACCCGGAACCCGACAGGGTTCGAGCAGTACTTC. Translated: CASTRNPTGFEQYF.